The 21 T cell receptor beta chains presented below share a single source sample, sequenced in a study of shared clonotypes between healthy human individuals. Terminally differentiated effector memory CD45RA+ cells were excluded from the naive CD8 cells, which were CD45RO-negative and positively selected for CCR7. Assay: immunoSEQ multiplex PCR; the TCRdb copy retains only in-frame clones and omits some. The sample includes about 1,900,000 clones, over 85% of them seen just once. The sequencing input was naive CD8+ T cells sorted from blood. The receptor set was obtained from a man between 18 and 35 years old in good health.

The J gene is TRBJ1-2, the V gene TRBV9, with 7 bases identical to TRBD1. J lost 6 bases, V lost 0 bases, and 5 bases had no gene match. The length of the CDR3 is 14 residues. CDR1 and CDR2 from the germline V gene are SGDLS and YYNGEE. The CDR3 reads CASSVATGTDGYTF. CDR3 bases: TGTGCCAGCAGCGTAGCCACCGGGACAGATGGCTACACCTTC. The full variable domain, in which reference TRBV9 and TRBJ1-2 provide the parts outside the CDR3, is DSGVTQTPKHLITATGQRVTLRCSPRSGDLSVYWYQQSLDQGLQFLIQYYNGEERAKGNILERFSAQQFPDLHSELNLSSLELGDSALYFCASSVATGTDGYTFGSGTRLTVV.

Concerning this clone: The same CDR3 arises from other DNA sequences in this sample as well. The chain combines TRBV15 with TRBJ2-2; D remains unclear. Trimming took 0 bases from V and 1 from J, leaving 3 bases between them. Germline V CDR1 and CDR2: LNHNV, YYDKDF (reference sequence). The CDR3 sequence is 14 residues long. The CDR3 is CATSRDGNTGELFF. The CDR3 DNA reads TGTGCCACCAGCAGAGATGGGAACACCGGGGAGCTGTTTTTT. Full variable domain (remainder filled in from reference TRBV15 and TRBJ2-2): DAMVIQNPRYQVTQFGKPVTLSCSQTLNHNVMYWYQQKSSQAPKLLFHYYDKDFNNEADTPDNFQSRRPNTSFCFLDIRSPGLGDTAMYLCATSRDGNTGELFFGEGSRLTVL.

The chain uses TRBV10-3 and TRBJ2-5; D unresolved. Trimming left V 4 bases short and J 7 bases short, with 13 bases between. Germline CDR1 and CDR2: ENHRY and SYGVKD. The CDR3 sequence is 13 residues long. The CDR3 here is CAISGVSEGTQYF. The CDR3 region has the DNA TGTGCCATCAGTGGTGTCTCGGAAGGGACCCAGTACTTC.

This chain links TRBV7-2 with TRBJ2-2, with D perhaps matching TRBD1 (5 bases). The ends were cut back, 1 base at V and 4 bases at J, with 7 bases in the middle. Germline V gene data show CDR1 as SGHTA and CDR2 as FQGNSA. The CDR3 contains 14 residues. The DNA for the CDR3 is TGTGCCAGCAGCTTAGGCCAGGGCACCGGGGAGCTGTTTTTT. Residues: CASSLGQGTGELFF.

The chain recombines TRBV5-1 with TRBJ2-3; D call uncertain. The CDR3 is 15 residues long. Germline CDR1 is SGHRS and CDR2 is YFSETQ. Trimming cost V 0 bases and J 0 bases, with 8 bases left between them. The CDR3 DNA reads as TGCGCCAGCAGCTTGGCCACGGCAAGCACAGATACGCAGTATTTT. Encoded protein: CASSLATASTDTQYF. Full variable domain (remainder filled in from reference TRBV5-1 and TRBJ2-3): KAGVTQTPRYLIKTRGQQVTLSCSPISGHRSVSWYQQTPGQGLQFLFEYFSETQRNKGNFPGRFSGRQFSNSRSEMNVSTLELGDSALYLCASSLATASTDTQYFGPGTRLTVL.

The chain is built from TRBV5-8 and TRBJ1-1; tentative D call: TRBD1 (6 bases). The germline V gene has CDR1 SGHTS and CDR2 YDEGEE. V was clipped by 4 bases and J by 7 bases, with 14 bases between them. The CDR3 extends over 13 amino acids. Written as DNA, the CDR3 is TGTGCCAGCAGCGTCGTTCAGGGGATTGAAGCTTTCTTT. This gives the protein CASSVVQGIEAFF. Supplemented by reference TRBV5-8 and TRBJ1-1, the full variable domain reads EAGVTQSPTHLIKTRGQQATLRCSPISGHTSVYWYQQALGLGLQFLLWYDEGEERNRGNFPPRFSGRQFPNYSSELNVNALELEDSALYLCASSVVQGIEAFFGQGTRLTVV.

A word on this clone: Other DNA sequences of this sample code for an identical CDR3. The chain is built from TRBV7-9 and TRBJ2-7, with TRBD2 identical over 11 bases. The V gene's germline CDR1 is SEHNR and CDR2 FQNEAQ (reference sequence). The CDR3 runs 15 residues. With 6 bases clipped from V and 2 bases from J, the junction kept 6 bases outside the gene matches. This CDR3 reads CASSFGLAGPYEQYF. CDR3 nucleotides: TGTGCCAGCAGTTTCGGACTAGCGGGTCCCTACGAGCAGTACTTC.

In its sample, this clone was seen once. The CDR3 sequence is CASSLSGIHPSDRRYEQYF. In nucleotides, the CDR3 is TGTGCCAGCAGTTTATCAGGTATCCATCCTAGCGACCGTAGGTACGAGCAGTACTTC. The chain is built from TRBV28 and TRBJ2-7; TRBD2 is a possible D gene (6 bases). The ends were cut back, 1 base at V and 4 bases at J, with 26 bases in the middle. The CDR3 loop spans 19 amino acids. Germline CDR1 reads MDHEN; CDR2 reads SYDVKM. The full variable domain, in which reference TRBV28 and TRBJ2-7 provide the parts outside the CDR3, is DVKVTQSSRYLVKRTGEKVFLECVQDMDHENMFWYRQDPGLGLRLIYFSYDVKMKEKGDIPEGYSVSREKKERFSLILESASTNQTSMYLCASSLSGIHPSDRRYEQYFGPGTRLTVT.

This chain connects TRBV13 to TRBJ1-4; D unclear. CDR1 is PRHDT and CDR2 is FYEKMQ in the germline V gene (reference sequence). The CDR3 runs to 14 residues. V was trimmed by 5 bases and J by 8 bases, leaving 15 bases between them. CDR3 DNA: TGTGCCAGCAGCCCCCGGGATGAAGCCGAAAAACTGTTTTTT. This codes for CASSPRDEAEKLFF.

This rearrangement joins TRBV5-4 to TRBJ2-7, with 7 bases lining up with TRBD1. Trimming at V came to 0 bases and at J to 3 bases, leaving 6 bases not matched to a gene. The CDR3 has 15 amino acids. Germline CDR1 and CDR2: SGHNT and YYREEE (reference sequence). The CDR3 here is CASSLGQGEFYEQYF. CDR3 in DNA: TGTGCCAGCAGCTTGGGGCAGGGGGAATTCTACGAGCAGTACTTC.

A note on this clone: Distinct nucleotide sequences in the sample also encode this CDR3. In nucleotides, the CDR3 is TGTGCCAGCAGCTTACAGGGCACCTACGAGCAGTACTTC. The encoded protein is CASSLQGTYEQYF. This sequence joins TRBV5-4 and TRBJ2-7; maybe TRBD1 (6 bases). The germline CDR1 and CDR2 sequences are SGHNT and YYREEE (reference sequence). Trimming cost V 2 bases and J 2 bases, with 8 bases left between them. CDR3 length: 13 amino acids.

The CDR3 coding sequence is TGTGCCAGCAGGCCGGACAGGAACACTGAAGCTTTCTTT. This encodes CASRPDRNTEAFF. The V call is TRBV7-2, the J call TRBJ1-1, with D possibly TRBD1 on 6 matching bases. V lost 6 bases and J lost 1, with 9 bases in between. The germline V gene encodes CDR1 SGHTA and CDR2 FQGNSA. The CDR3 is 13 amino acids. The full variable domain, in which reference TRBV7-2 and TRBJ1-1 provide the parts outside the CDR3, is GAGVSQSPSNKVTEKGKDVELRCDPISGHTALYWYRQSLGQGLEFLIYFQGNSAPDKSGLPSDRFSAERTGGSVSTLTIQRTQQEDSAVYLCASRPDRNTEAFFGQGTRLTVV.

The chain uses TRBV4-3 and TRBJ2-7; D is undetermined. V was cut by 0 bases and J by 4 bases, with 13 bases left in between. Germline values: CDR1 LGHNA, CDR2 YSLEER. The CDR3 sequence is 15 residues long. The CDR3 loop reads CASSQEVNGRYEQYF. The CDR3 region has the DNA TGCGCCAGCAGCCAAGAAGTAAACGGCAGATACGAGCAGTACTTC.

V and J are TRBV11-2 and TRBJ1-5; a possible D gene is TRBD1 (5 bases). CDR1 is SGHAT, CDR2 FQNNGV, per germline. The CDR3 loop spans 12 amino acids. Trimming left V 6 bases short and J 7 bases short, with 10 bases between. CDR3 bases: TGTGCCAGCAGTAGAGGGGCCCAGCCCCAGCATTTT. The encoded protein is CASSRGAQPQHF. The full variable domain, its missing parts supplied by reference TRBV11-2 and TRBJ1-5, is EAGVAQSPRYKIIEKRQSVAFWCNPISGHATLYWYQQILGQGPKLLIQFQNNGVVDDSQLPKDRFSAERLKGVDSTLKIQPAKLEDSAVYLCASSRGAQPQHFGDGTRLSIL.

The CDR3: CASSDSQDYGYTF. Here the CDR3 DNA reads TGCGCCAGCAGTGACTCTCAGGACTATGGCTACACCTTC. This sequence joins TRBV10-2 and TRBJ1-2; D remains unclear. This CDR3 region has 13 residues. Germline V CDR1 and CDR2: WSHSY, SAAADI. V was pared by 3 bases and J by 3 bases, with 8 bases between.

The J gene is TRBJ1-2, the V gene TRBV28; D is uncertain. V lost 2 bases to trimming and J lost 5 bases, with 12 bases between them. CDR1 and CDR2 from the germline V gene are MDHEN and SYDVKM. The CDR3 runs 14 residues. Here the CDR3 DNA reads TGTGCCAGCAGTTTAAGGTCGGGGAGGTATGGCTACACCTTC. It yields the protein CASSLRSGRYGYTF.

The V call is TRBV28, the J call TRBJ1-2; D call uncertain. Germline V gene lookup returns CDR1 MDHEN and CDR2 SYDVKM. V lost 6 bases and J lost 5, with 13 bases in between. The CDR3 is made up of 13 amino acids. DNA for the CDR3: TGTGCCAGCAGAAAACCCAGAGGGTATGGCTACACCTTC. It encodes CASRKPRGYGYTF.

This chain links TRBV4-3 with TRBJ2-3; D remains ambiguous. This CDR3 comprises 16 residues. CDR1 LGHNA and CDR2 YSLEER come from the germline V gene. The V gene lost 0 bases and the J gene lost 2 bases, with 12 bases spanning the gap. The CDR3 DNA follows: TGCGCCAGCAGCCAAGACATGAAACTGGACACAGATACGCAGTATTTT. This encodes CASSQDMKLDTDTQYF.

In nucleotides, the CDR3 is TGCGCCAGCAGTGATCATAGGACAAGTTCTAACTATGGCTACACCTTC. Translated: CASSDHRTSSNYGYTF. The J gene is TRBJ1-2, the V gene TRBV10-2; a weak D match, TRBD1 (5 bases). CDR1 is WSHSY and CDR2 is SAAADI in the germline V gene. CDR3 length equals 16 residues. V lost 3 bases, J lost 0 bases, and 14 bases lay in between.

J is TRBJ1-4 and V is TRBV2; D unresolved. Germline CDR1 is SNHLY and CDR2 is FYNNEI. V was shortened by 5 bases and J by 6 bases, with 25 bases between the two germline ends. The CDR3 runs 18 residues. The CDR3 coding sequence is TGTGCCAGCAGTCCCAGTCGTCGGGGTGAAATTGAGTATGAAAAACTGTTTTTT. Its protein product is CASSPSRRGEIEYEKLFF.

The J gene is TRBJ2-7, the V gene TRBV27; D might be TRBD2 (6 bases). Germline V CDR1 and CDR2: MNHEY, SMNVEV (reference sequence). The CDR3 runs to 13 residues. V was clipped by 1 base and J by 7 bases, with 11 bases between them. The chain's CDR3 is CASSLFAAGEQYF. Here the CDR3 DNA reads TGTGCCAGCAGTTTATTCGCAGCGGGTGAGCAGTACTTC.